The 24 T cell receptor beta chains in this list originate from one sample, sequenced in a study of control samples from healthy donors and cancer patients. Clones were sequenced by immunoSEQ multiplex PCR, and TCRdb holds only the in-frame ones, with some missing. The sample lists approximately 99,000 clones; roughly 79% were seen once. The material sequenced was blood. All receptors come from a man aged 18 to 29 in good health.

CDR3 loop: CASSQATSLMNTEAFF. In DNA, the CDR3 is TGCGCCAGCAGCCAAGCTACGTCTTTAATGAACACTGAAGCTTTCTTT. The V and J genes are TRBV4-1 and TRBJ1-1; no clear D gene. Germline CDR1 reads MGHRA; CDR2 reads YSYEKL. This CDR3 is built from 16 residues. Trimming cost V 1 base and J 0 bases, with 12 bases left between them.

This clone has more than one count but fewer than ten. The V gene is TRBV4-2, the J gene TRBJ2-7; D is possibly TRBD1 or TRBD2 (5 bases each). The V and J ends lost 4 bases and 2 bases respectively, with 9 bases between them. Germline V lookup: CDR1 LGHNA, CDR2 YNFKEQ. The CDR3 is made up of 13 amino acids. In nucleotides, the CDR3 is TGTGCCAGCAGCCGCGTGGGGGCCTACGAGCAGTACTTC. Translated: CASSRVGAYEQYF.

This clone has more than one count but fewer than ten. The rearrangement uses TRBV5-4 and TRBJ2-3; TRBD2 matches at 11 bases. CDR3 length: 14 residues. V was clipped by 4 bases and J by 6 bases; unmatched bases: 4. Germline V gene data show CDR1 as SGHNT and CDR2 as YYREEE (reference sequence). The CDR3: CASSLGLAADTQYF. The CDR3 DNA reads TGTGCCAGCAGCCTGGGACTAGCGGCGGATACGCAGTATTTT.

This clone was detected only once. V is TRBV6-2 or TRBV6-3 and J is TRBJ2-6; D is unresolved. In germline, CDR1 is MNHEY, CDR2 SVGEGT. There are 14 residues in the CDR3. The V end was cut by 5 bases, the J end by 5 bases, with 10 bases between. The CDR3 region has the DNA TGTGCCAGCAGTCGTCCTGACAGGGCCAACGTCCTGACTTTC. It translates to CASSRPDRANVLTF.

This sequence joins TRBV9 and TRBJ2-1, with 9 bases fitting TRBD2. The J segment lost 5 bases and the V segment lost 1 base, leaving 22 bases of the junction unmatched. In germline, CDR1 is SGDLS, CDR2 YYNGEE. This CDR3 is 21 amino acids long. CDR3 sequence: CASSVKSRPLRGGGADNEQFF. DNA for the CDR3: TGTGCCAGCAGCGTAAAGTCCCGGCCTCTACGGGGCGGGGGGGCCGACAATGAGCAGTTCTTC.

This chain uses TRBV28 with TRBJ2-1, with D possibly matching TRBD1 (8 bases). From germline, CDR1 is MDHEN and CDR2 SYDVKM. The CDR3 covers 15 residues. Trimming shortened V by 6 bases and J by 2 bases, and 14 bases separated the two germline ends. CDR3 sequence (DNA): TGTGCCAGCAGCAAAACAGGGGGGGCCTACAATGAGCAGTTCTTC. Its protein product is CASSKTGGAYNEQFF. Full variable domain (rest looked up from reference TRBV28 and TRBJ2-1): DVKVTQSSRYLVKRTGEKVFLECVQDMDHENMFWYRQDPGLGLRLIYFSYDVKMKEKGDIPEGYSVSREKKERFSLILESASTNQTSMYLCASSKTGGAYNEQFFGPGTRLTVL.

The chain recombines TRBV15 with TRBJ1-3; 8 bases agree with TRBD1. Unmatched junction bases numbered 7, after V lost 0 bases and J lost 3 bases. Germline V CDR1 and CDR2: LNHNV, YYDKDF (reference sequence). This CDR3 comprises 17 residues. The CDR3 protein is CATSRDRGLVYGNTIYF. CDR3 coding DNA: TGTGCCACCAGCAGAGACAGGGGGCTGGTTTATGGAAACACCATATATTTT.

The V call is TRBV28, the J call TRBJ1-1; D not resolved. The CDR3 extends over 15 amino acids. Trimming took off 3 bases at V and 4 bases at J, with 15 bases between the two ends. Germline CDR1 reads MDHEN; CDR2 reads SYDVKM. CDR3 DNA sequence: TGTGCCAGCAGTTTGCCAGGCCTGGGAGGCACTGAAGCTTTCTTT. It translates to CASSLPGLGGTEAFF.

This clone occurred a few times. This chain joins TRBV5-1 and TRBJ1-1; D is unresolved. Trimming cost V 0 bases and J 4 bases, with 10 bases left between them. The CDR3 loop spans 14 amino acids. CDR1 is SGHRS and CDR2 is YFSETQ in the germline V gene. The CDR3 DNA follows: TGCGCCAGCAGCTTGGAGGGTTTAGGCACTGAAGCTTTCTTT. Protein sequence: CASSLEGLGTEAFF.

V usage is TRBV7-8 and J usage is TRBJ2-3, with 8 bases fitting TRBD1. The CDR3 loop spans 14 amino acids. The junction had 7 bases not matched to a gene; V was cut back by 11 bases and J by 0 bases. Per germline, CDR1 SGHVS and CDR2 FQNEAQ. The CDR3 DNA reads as TGTGCCTCCTGTTGGACAGGGAGCACAGATACGCAGTATTTT. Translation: CASCWTGSTDTQYF. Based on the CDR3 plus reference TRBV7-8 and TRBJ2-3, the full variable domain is GAGVSQSPRYKVAKRGQDVALRCDPISGHVSLFWYQQALGQGPEFLTYFQNEAQLDKSGLPSDRFFAERPEGSVSTLKIQRTQQEDSAVYLCASCWTGSTDTQYFGPGTRLTVL.

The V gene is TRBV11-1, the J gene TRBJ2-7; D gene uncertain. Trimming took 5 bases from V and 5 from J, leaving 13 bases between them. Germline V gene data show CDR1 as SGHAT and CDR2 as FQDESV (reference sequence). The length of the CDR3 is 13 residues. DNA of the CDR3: TGTGCCAGCAGCCCGCCAGACCAAAACGAGCAGTACGTC. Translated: CASSPPDQNEQYV.

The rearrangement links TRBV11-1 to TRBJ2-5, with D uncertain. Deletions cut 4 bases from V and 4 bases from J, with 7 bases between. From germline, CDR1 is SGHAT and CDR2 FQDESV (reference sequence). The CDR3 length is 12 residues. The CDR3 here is CASSWPGETQYF. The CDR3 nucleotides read TGTGCCAGCAGCTGGCCGGGAGAGACCCAGTACTTC.

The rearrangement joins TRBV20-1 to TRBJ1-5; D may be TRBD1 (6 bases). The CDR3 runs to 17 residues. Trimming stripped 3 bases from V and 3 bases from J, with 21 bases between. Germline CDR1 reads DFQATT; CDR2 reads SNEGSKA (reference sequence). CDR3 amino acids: CSASRGGGPLTNQPQHF. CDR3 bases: TGCAGTGCTAGTAGGGGAGGGGGACCCCTTACCAATCAGCCCCAGCATTTT.

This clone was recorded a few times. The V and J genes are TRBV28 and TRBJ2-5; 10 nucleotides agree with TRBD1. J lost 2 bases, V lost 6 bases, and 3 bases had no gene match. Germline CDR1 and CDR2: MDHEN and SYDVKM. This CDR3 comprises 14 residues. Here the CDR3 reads CASSRTGGQETQYF. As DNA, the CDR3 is TGTGCCAGCAGCAGGACAGGGGGGCAAGAGACCCAGTACTTC.

CDR3 residues: CASSPPLFDSPLHF. DNA of the CDR3: TGTGCCAGCAGCCCCCCTTTGTTTGATTCACCCCTCCACTTT. The rearrangement uses TRBV7-9 and TRBJ1-6; no firm D call. There are 14 residues in the CDR3. Trimming pared 5 bases from V and 8 bases from J, leaving 13 bases between. Per germline, CDR1 SEHNR and CDR2 FQNEAQ (reference sequence).

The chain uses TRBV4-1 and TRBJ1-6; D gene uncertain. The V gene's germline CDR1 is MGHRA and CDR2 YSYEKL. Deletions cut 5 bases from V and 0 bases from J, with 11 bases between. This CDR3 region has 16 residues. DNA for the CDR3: TGCGCCAGCAGCGAGGGAACCTTCTCCTATAATTCACCCCTCCACTTT. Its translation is CASSEGTFSYNSPLHF.

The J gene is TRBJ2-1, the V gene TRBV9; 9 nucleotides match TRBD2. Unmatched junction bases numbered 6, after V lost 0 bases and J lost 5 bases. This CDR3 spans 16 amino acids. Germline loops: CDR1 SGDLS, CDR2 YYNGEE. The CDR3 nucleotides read TGTGCCAGCAGCGTAGTTCCCGGGACTAGCAACAATGAGCAGTTCTTC. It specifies CASSVVPGTSNNEQFF.

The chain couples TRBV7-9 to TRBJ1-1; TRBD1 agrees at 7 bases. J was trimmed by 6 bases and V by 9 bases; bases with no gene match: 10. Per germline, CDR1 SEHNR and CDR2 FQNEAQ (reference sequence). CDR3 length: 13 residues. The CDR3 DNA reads TGTGCCAGTAGCCCACAGGGGCTCGCTGAAGCTTTCTTT. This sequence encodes CASSPQGLAEAFF.

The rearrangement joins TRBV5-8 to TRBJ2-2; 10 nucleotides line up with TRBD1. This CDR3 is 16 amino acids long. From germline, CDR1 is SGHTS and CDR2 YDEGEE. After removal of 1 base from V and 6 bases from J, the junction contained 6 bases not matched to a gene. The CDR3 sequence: CASSLQPGQGSGELFF. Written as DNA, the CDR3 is TGTGCCAGCAGCTTGCAGCCGGGACAGGGGTCCGGGGAGCTGTTTTTT.

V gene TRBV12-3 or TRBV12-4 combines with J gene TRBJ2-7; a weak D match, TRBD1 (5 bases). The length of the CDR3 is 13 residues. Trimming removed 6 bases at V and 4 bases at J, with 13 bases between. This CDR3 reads CASSRQGRYEQYF. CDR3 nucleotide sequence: TGTGCCAGCAGCAGGCAGGGTCGGTACGAGCAGTACTTC.

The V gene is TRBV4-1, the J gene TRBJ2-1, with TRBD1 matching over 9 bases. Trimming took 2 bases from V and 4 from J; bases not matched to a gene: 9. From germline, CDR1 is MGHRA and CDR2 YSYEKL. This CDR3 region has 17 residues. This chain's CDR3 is CASSQSTGTGQYNEQFF. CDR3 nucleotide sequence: TGCGCCAGCAGCCAATCAACCGGGACAGGGCAATACAATGAGCAGTTCTTC.

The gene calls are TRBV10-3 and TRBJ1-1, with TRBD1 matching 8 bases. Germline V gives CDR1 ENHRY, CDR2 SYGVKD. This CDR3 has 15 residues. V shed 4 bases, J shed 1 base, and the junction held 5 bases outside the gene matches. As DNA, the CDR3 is TGTGCCATCAGTGGGCAGGGGGCGGGGAACACTGAAGCTTTCTTT. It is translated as CAISGQGAGNTEAFF.

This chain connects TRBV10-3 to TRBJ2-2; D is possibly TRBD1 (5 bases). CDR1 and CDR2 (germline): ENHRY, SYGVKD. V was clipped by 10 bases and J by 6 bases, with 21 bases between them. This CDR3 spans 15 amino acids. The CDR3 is CATHPDTGLAGELFF. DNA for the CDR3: TGTGCCACCCACCCCGACACAGGATTAGCCGGGGAGCTGTTTTTT.

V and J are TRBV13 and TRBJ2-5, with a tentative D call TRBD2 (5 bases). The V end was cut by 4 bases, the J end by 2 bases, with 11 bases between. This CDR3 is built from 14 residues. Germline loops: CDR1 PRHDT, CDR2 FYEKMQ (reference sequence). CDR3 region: CASSYGDIQETQYF. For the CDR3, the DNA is TGTGCCAGCAGCTACGGGGATATTCAAGAGACCCAGTACTTC.